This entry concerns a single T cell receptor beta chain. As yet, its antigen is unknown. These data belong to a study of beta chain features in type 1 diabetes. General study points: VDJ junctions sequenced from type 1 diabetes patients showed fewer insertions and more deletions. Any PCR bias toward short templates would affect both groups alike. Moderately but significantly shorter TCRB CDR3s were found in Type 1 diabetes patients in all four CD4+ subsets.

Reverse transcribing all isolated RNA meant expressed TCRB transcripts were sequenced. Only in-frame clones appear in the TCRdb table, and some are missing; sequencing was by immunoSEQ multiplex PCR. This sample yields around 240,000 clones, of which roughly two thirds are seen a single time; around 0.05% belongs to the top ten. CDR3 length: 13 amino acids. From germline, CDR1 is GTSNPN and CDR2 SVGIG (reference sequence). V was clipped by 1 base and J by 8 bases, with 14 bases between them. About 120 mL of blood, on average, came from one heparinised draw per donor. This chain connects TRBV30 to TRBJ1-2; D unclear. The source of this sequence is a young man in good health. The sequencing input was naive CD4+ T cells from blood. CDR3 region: CAWSGLVPRGYTF. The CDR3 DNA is TGTGCCTGGAGTGGCCTAGTACCGAGAGGCTACACCTTC.